What follows is one T cell receptor (beta chain) and its context. Which antigen it targets is not known. Nothing much larger sits one base from this clone, and base qualities are not available. In the germline V gene, CDR1 corresponds to SGHRS and CDR2 to YFSETQ. The junction carries 7 bases between V and J, which are trimmed by 0 bases and 0 bases respectively. The CDR3 spans 15 residues, from the cysteine through the phenylalanine. Of all the DNA, just the CDR3 is kept, 45 bases in frame from base 1. The data stem from a study of blood T cells in healthy people across ages (dated by TCRdb to between 2014 and 2016). Background for the entire study: In model experiments, template switching captured about one uniquely barcoded TCR beta cDNA molecule for every two T cells. Donors were grouped into four age groups: young (average 16 years), middle-aged (about 38), aged (roughly 67) and long-lived (about 90). To avoid experimental bias, donors of different ages were spread randomly across the sequencing lanes. For two donors (one aged 18 to 30 and one aged 80 or older), the study analyzed two additional independent replicas of 1 million unique cDNA reads from the same blood draw. Age-related changes in TCR beta repertoire diversity were measured in the study by deep sequencing normalized with unique cDNA molecular identifiers. General conclusions and limits of the study: Compared with the aged group, more naive CD4+ T cells, fewer expanded clones and increased TCR diversity were shown by the long-lived group, suggesting age selection. Because profiling used bulk unsorted PBMCs, naive and antigen-experienced compartments could not be compared conclusively. There was a strong correlation between observed TCR beta diversity and the percentage of naive T cells measured by flow cytometry. Observed TCR beta diversity per million T cells fell roughly linearly with age, and a significant reduction was already apparent by age about 38. The CMV infection status of donors was not known, potentially confounding age-related changes in expanded clonotypes. Estimates of total diversity based on one million sequenced T cells were regarded as lower bounds and as underestimates.

Libraries were constructed by 5' RACE. Reads for this sample came from an Illumina HiSeq 2500. A second PCR of roughly 7 to 11 cycles was performed with a sample-barcoded 5' primer and a J-beta primer mix. A template-switch 5' adaptor carrying 12 random nucleotides introduced a unique molecular identifier onto each TCR beta cDNA molecule. At least 2.5 million CDR3-containing paired-end reads were obtained from each sample. All of the RNA was converted into first-strand cDNA using the Mint cDNA synthesis kit, with a TRBC-specific oligonucleotide serving as the primer. All cDNA was treated with uracil-DNA glycosylase and then went through a first 18-cycle PCR with the universal primers M1SS and BC2_uni_R. In the original analysis: Normalization of each sample was performed by random selection of 1 million high-quality reads, each carrying a distinct molecular identifier. Reads sharing molecular identifiers were discarded rather than binned into consensus sequences. MiTCR, with a Q25 quality threshold and the strictest error-elimination algorithm, was used for CDR3 identification, clonotype clustering and error correction. A nonparametric unseen species model with Euler transformation was used to estimate lower-bound total TCR beta diversity. TCRdb reanalyzed the raw reads on its own, using fastp at Q25 for trimming and MiXCR for clone calling, and kept in-frame beta chains. Rows are combined by CDR3 protein, so each entry shows the most common genes and DNA. For this entry, the V and J calls and clone size follow TCRdb and not the study's own pipeline. The sample table contains hundreds of thousands of distinct CDR3 sequences; only one count was recorded for 40% to 45% of them. The top ten clones comprise about 30% of the sample.

Systemically healthy Caucasian individuals from Russia, 35 to 40 in total and aged roughly 6 to 100 years, were included as donors. Ten milliliters of peripheral blood were drawn from each donor into EDTA-treated Vacutainer tubes. Ficoll-Paque density-gradient centrifugation was used to isolate PBMCs, with at least 6 million obtained per sample. Trizol reagent was used to extract total RNA from the PBMCs, yielding at least 5.5 micrograms per sample. Naive CD45RAhigh/CD27high T cell percentages were measured by flow cytometry on a PBMC aliquot from every donor. The sample was blood. The chain was built from TRBV5-1 and TRBJ1-3, with no confidently assigned D gene. The sequence derives from a man older than 75 in good health. The CDR3 region has the sequence CASSLDATSGNTIYF. The sequence in DNA is TGCGCCAGCAGCTTGGATGCCACCTCTGGAAACACCATATATTTT.